These 30 T cell receptor beta chains came from one sample sequenced in a study of control samples from healthy donors and cancer patients. TCRdb's table, derived via immunoSEQ multiplex PCR, lists solely in-frame clones and lacks some. Seen here are tens of thousands of clones, roughly 89% observed once, and the top ten hold roughly 5.5%. Sequencing was performed on PBMCs. Receptor source: a man between 60 and 75 years old with colorectal cancer.

The V gene is TRBV27, the J gene TRBJ1-1; no clear D. The V end lost 5 bases, the J end lost 0 bases, and 10 bases lay between the germline ends. Germline CDR1 is MNHEY and CDR2 is SMNVEV (reference sequence). This CDR3 region has 14 residues. Here the CDR3 reads CASSPRPLNTEAFF. CDR3 nucleotides: TGTGCCAGCAGTCCGAGACCCCTGAACACTGAAGCTTTCTTT.

This sequence joins TRBV4-1 and TRBJ1-3, with D possibly TRBD1 on 6 matching bases. Trimming pared 1 base from V and 4 bases from J, leaving 14 bases between. In germline, CDR1 is MGHRA, CDR2 YSYEKL. There are 16 residues in the CDR3. The CDR3 DNA follows: TGCGCCAGCAGCCAAGTCGCCAGGGGAGCAGGAAACACCATATATTTT. Translation gives CASSQVARGAGNTIYF.

This chain connects TRBV6-1 to TRBJ2-5; 9 bases line up with TRBD2. The CDR3 length is 16 residues. Germline V lookup: CDR1 MNHNS, CDR2 SASEGT. V trimming: 1 base; J trimming: 5 bases; junction bases outside the gene matches: 8. CDR3 sequence: CASSEGLAGRGETQYF. The CDR3 DNA reads TGTGCCAGCAGTGAAGGGCTAGCGGGGCGGGGGGAGACCCAGTACTTC.

The V and J genes are TRBV2 and TRBJ2-1; D is ambiguous. Trimming shortened V by 4 bases and J by 2 bases, and 3 bases separated the two germline ends. CDR1 is SNHLY and CDR2 is FYNNEI in the germline V gene. The CDR3 spans 12 residues. This CDR3 is CASSGTYNEQFF. In DNA, the CDR3 is TGTGCCAGCAGTGGTACCTACAATGAGCAGTTCTTC. Using reference TRBV2 and TRBJ2-1 for the parts outside the CDR3, the full variable domain is EPEVTQTPSHQVTQMGQEVILRCVPISNHLYFYWYRQILGQKVEFLVSFYNNEISEKSEIFDDQFSVERPDGSNFTLKIRSTKLEDSAMYFCASSGTYNEQFFGPGTRLTVL.

The rearrangement links TRBV5-1 to TRBJ1-6; 7 bases map to TRBD1. Germline trimming cut 5 bases from V and 7 bases from J; bases unmatched to any gene: 6. Germline V gives CDR1 SGHRS, CDR2 YFSETQ. This CDR3 is 14 amino acids long. CDR3 in amino acids: CASRSGQSNSPLHF. The DNA of the CDR3 is TGCGCCAGCAGGTCGGGACAGAGCAATTCACCCCTCCACTTT.

The chain carries TRBV27 and TRBJ1-1; 7 bases are shared with TRBD1. J gave up 5 bases and V 5 bases, and 11 bases lay outside the gene matches. CDR3 length equals 15 residues. CDR1 and CDR2 (germline): MNHEY, SMNVEV (reference sequence). CDR3 in DNA: TGTGCCAGCAGTGTCTCAGGGGGTGGGAGGACTGAAGCTTTCTTT. As protein: CASSVSGGGRTEAFF.

This clone was seen more than once but under ten times. This CDR3 reads CASSLNQVDGYTF. CDR3 in DNA: TGTGCCAGCAGCTTAAATCAGGTCGATGGCTACACCTTC. The chain has TRBV7-9 and TRBJ1-2; D remains unclear. Germline V lookup: CDR1 SEHNR, CDR2 FQNEAQ (reference sequence). The CDR3 length is 13 residues. The V end lost 2 bases, the J end lost 6 bases, and 10 bases lay between the germline ends. The complete variable domain, with remaining parts taken from reference TRBV7-9 and TRBJ1-2, reads DTGVSQNPRHKITKRGQNVTFRCDPISEHNRLYWYRQTLGQGPEFLTYFQNEAQLEKSRLLSDRFSAERPKGSFSTLEIQRTEQGDSAMYLCASSLNQVDGYTFGSGTRLTVV.

The gene calls are TRBV28 and TRBJ2-3; D gene uncertain. This CDR3 is 18 amino acids long. Trimming shortened V by 2 bases and J by 0 bases, and 18 bases separated the two germline ends. CDR1 is MDHEN and CDR2 is SYDVKM in the germline V gene. CDR3 nucleotide sequence: TGTGCCAGCAGTTTAGACCGCCTACCCACTTCTAGCACAGATACGCAGTATTTT. Translating it yields CASSLDRLPTSSTDTQYF. The full variable domain, rest sourced from reference TRBV28 and TRBJ2-3, is DVKVTQSSRYLVKRTGEKVFLECVQDMDHENMFWYRQDPGLGLRLIYFSYDVKMKEKGDIPEGYSVSREKKERFSLILESASTNQTSMYLCASSLDRLPTSSTDTQYFGPGTRLTVL.

This chain connects TRBV28 to TRBJ1-3, with a weak D call TRBD1 (5 bases). This CDR3 is built from 14 residues. The germline V gene has CDR1 MDHEN and CDR2 SYDVKM. Trimming left V 7 bases short and J 0 bases short, with 10 bases between. The CDR3 is CASIGARSGNTIYF. The DNA for the CDR3 is TGTGCCAGCATTGGGGCCCGCTCTGGAAACACCATATATTTT.

This sequence joins TRBV24-1 and TRBJ1-1; no clear D. The CDR3 spans 14 residues. The V gene lost 5 bases and the J gene lost 5 bases, with 14 bases spanning the gap. Germline V gives CDR1 KGHDR, CDR2 SFDVKD. In nucleotides, the CDR3 is TGTGCCACCAGTGGGAATGAGGGATGGACTGAAGCTTTCTTT. Translation: CATSGNEGWTEAFF.

This rearrangement joins TRBV10-2 to TRBJ2-4, with D hard to call. CDR3 length: 13 residues. V lost 7 bases, J lost 0 bases, and 7 bases lay in between. From germline, CDR1 is WSHSY and CDR2 SAAADI. CDR3 sequence: CASMGIAKNIQYF. The CDR3 bases are TGCGCCAGCATGGGGATAGCCAAAAACATTCAGTACTTC.

The sample holds one count of this clone. CDR3 residues: CAISAGTVNTEAFF. The CDR3 DNA reads TGTGCCATCAGCGCCGGGACGGTGAACACTGAAGCTTTCTTT. The rearrangement links TRBV10-3 to TRBJ1-1; maybe TRBD1 (5 bases). Germline lookup yields CDR1 ENHRY and CDR2 SYGVKD. V shed 6 bases and J shed 0 bases, with 11 bases lying between them. This CDR3 contains 14 residues.

V and J are TRBV2 and TRBJ1-2, with D perhaps TRBD1 (6 bases). The germline gives CDR1 SNHLY, CDR2 FYNNEI. The CDR3 covers 13 residues. The ends were cut back, 7 bases at V and 4 bases at J, with 13 bases in the middle. The CDR3: CASMGGLGYGYTF. CDR3 nucleotides: TGTGCCAGCATGGGGGGCCTCGGCTATGGCTACACCTTC.

This rearrangement joins TRBV2 to TRBJ2-7; 7 positions agree with TRBD2. CDR3 length: 14 amino acids. The junction had 6 bases not matched to a gene; V was cut back by 6 bases and J by 1 base. Germline lookup yields CDR1 SNHLY and CDR2 FYNNEI. The CDR3 sequence: CASSVTSDSYEQYF. The CDR3, as DNA: TGTGCCAGCAGCGTTACTAGCGATTCCTACGAGCAGTACTTC.

The rearrangement joins TRBV7-2 to TRBJ1-6, with D possibly being TRBD1 (6 bases). Germline CDR1 and CDR2: SGHTA and FQGNSA. Trimming pared 5 bases from V and 8 bases from J, leaving 16 bases between. The CDR3 spans 15 residues. The CDR3 protein is CASSPVQGIDSPLHF. The CDR3 DNA follows: TGTGCCAGCAGCCCGGTTCAGGGGATTGATTCACCCCTCCACTTT.

The chain recombines TRBV14 with TRBJ1-5; unclear D gene. This CDR3 has 8 amino acids. Germline V lookup: CDR1 SGHDN, CDR2 FVKESK. V was cut by 10 bases and J by 5 bases, with 0 bases left in between. The chain's CDR3 is CANQPQHF. Written as DNA, the CDR3 is TGTGCCAATCAGCCCCAGCATTTT. Full variable domain (missing parts from reference TRBV14 and TRBJ1-5): EAGVTQFPSHSVIEKGQTVTLRCDPISGHDNLYWYRRVMGKEIKFLLHFVKESKQDESGMPNNRFLAERTGGTYSTLKVQPAELEDSGVYFCANQPQHFGDGTRLSIL.

This clone was seen once. V gene TRBV28 combines with J gene TRBJ2-2, with TRBD2 matching 11 bases. The length of the CDR3 is 17 residues. V lost 0 bases and J lost 6; bases outside the gene matches: 6. The V gene's germline CDR1 is MDHEN and CDR2 SYDVKM. The CDR3: CASSLWRLAGGPGELFF. For the CDR3, the DNA is TGTGCCAGCAGTTTATGGAGGCTAGCGGGGGGCCCCGGGGAGCTGTTTTTT.

This chain uses TRBV2 with TRBJ2-1; tentative D call: TRBD1 (6 bases). The CDR3 is made up of 16 amino acids. Between the trimmed V and J ends, which lost 3 bases and 7 bases, there was a span of 19 bases. CDR1 is SNHLY, CDR2 FYNNEI, per germline. The DNA of the CDR3 is TGTGCCAGCAGTGACCCCGGTGACAGGAGGAAAAATGAGCAGTTCTTC. This codes for CASSDPGDRRKNEQFF.

V and J are TRBV9 and TRBJ1-4, with 7 bases identical to TRBD1. Trimming cost V 4 bases and J 6 bases; bases outside gene matches: 12. The CDR3 has 16 amino acids. Per the germline V gene, CDR1 is SGDLS and CDR2 is YYNGEE. CDR3 sequence: CASSRTLQGLDEKLFF. The CDR3 nucleotides are TGTGCCAGCAGCCGCACATTACAGGGGTTGGATGAAAAACTGTTTTTT.

This clone appeared once. This chain links TRBV11-3 with TRBJ1-1, with 7 bases identical to TRBD1. The germline CDR1 and CDR2 sequences are SGHNT and YENEEA. The length of the CDR3 is 15 residues. The V segment lost 2 bases and the J segment 5 bases; nucleotides outside the gene matches: 8. CDR3 nucleotides: TGTGCCAGCAGCTTAAGACAGGGATTTGAGACTGAAGCTTTCTTT. This encodes CASSLRQGFETEAFF.

This clone was recorded once. The sample holds other DNA sequences that translate to the same CDR3. V is TRBV12-3 or TRBV12-4 and J is TRBJ1-2; D is uncertain. V lost 1 base and J lost 8, with 5 bases in between. This CDR3 spans 11 amino acids. CDR3 nucleotides: TGTGCCAGCAGTTTAGGGAACGGCTACACCTTC. This sequence encodes CASSLGNGYTF.

The genes are TRBV7-2 and TRBJ1-5; no clear D gene. Trimming left V 5 bases short and J 4 bases short, with 15 bases between. Germline V lookup: CDR1 SGHTA, CDR2 FQGNSA. There are 15 residues in the CDR3. The DNA of the CDR3 is TGTGCCAGCAGCGGTTCGGGAGCTCGGAATCAGCCCCAGCATTTT. Residues: CASSGSGARNQPQHF.

This clone was counted a single time. This chain joins TRBV20-1 and TRBJ2-1; perhaps TRBD1 as D (6 bases). The CDR3 runs to 11 residues. Germline V gives CDR1 DFQATT, CDR2 SNEGSKA (reference sequence). V was trimmed by 6 bases and J by 4 bases, leaving 7 bases between them. The CDR3 nucleotides read TGCAGTGCGGACAGATACAATGAGCAGTTCTTC. Translation: CSADRYNEQFF.

The chain uses TRBV9 and TRBJ2-5; 14 positions agree with TRBD2. CDR3 length equals 16 residues. With 3 bases clipped from V and 5 bases from J, the junction kept 6 bases outside the gene matches. Germline V gene sequence: CDR1 SGDLS, CDR2 YYNGEE. Here the CDR3 reads CASSARLAGGPETQYF. The CDR3 nucleotides read TGTGCCAGCAGCGCCAGACTAGCGGGGGGGCCTGAGACCCAGTACTTC.

This chain links TRBV10-2 with TRBJ2-7; 10 bases fit TRBD2. The CDR3 has 14 amino acids. The V and J ends lost 3 bases and 6 bases, in that order; junction bases with no gene match: 5. Germline CDR1 and CDR2: WSHSY and SAAADI. CDR3 sequence (DNA): TGCGCCAGCAGTGACCCAGCGGGGGGGCGCGAGCAGTACTTC. It is translated as CASSDPAGGREQYF.

The chain uses TRBV7-2 and TRBJ1-6; D gene uncertain. The CDR3 length is 13 residues. V dropped 3 bases and J dropped 4 bases, with 4 bases sitting between them. Germline V gene sequence: CDR1 SGHTA, CDR2 FQGNSA. The CDR3 protein is CASSLWYNSPLHF. CDR3 in DNA: TGTGCCAGCAGCTTGTGGTATAATTCACCCCTCCACTTT.

The CDR3 region has the DNA TGTGCCTGGAGTGGCGGCGAAGGGAAGATTTCACCCCTCCACTTT. Protein: CAWSGGEGKISPLHF. The chain employs TRBV30 and TRBJ1-6; no definite D call. Trimming left V 1 base short and J 9 bases short, with 16 bases between. This CDR3 spans 15 amino acids. Germline V lookup: CDR1 GTSNPN, CDR2 SVGIG (reference sequence). Variable domain in full (rest from reference TRBV30 and TRBJ1-6): SQTIHQWPATLVQPVGSPLSLECTVEGTSNPNLYWYRQAAGRGLQLLFYSVGIGQISSEVPQNLSASRPQDRQFILSSKKLLLSDSGFYLCAWSGGEGKISPLHFGNGTRLTVT.

This rearrangement joins TRBV27 to TRBJ2-7, with D uncertain. The CDR3 has 13 amino acids. Germline CDR1 MNHEY, CDR2 SMNVEV (reference sequence). V was pared by 0 bases and J by 4 bases, with 7 bases between. CDR3 amino acids: CASSLSPYYEQYF. Written as DNA, the CDR3 is TGTGCCAGCAGTTTATCCCCCTATTACGAGCAGTACTTC.

The gene calls are TRBV28 and TRBJ1-1; D is unclear. CDR3 size: 15 residues. V lost 5 bases to trimming and J lost 0 bases, with 13 bases between them. Germline V lookup: CDR1 MDHEN, CDR2 SYDVKM. The CDR3 protein is CASSLSRRMNTEAFF. In DNA form, the CDR3 reads TGTGCCAGCAGTCTTTCTCGACGGATGAACACTGAAGCTTTCTTT.

V and J are TRBV23-1 and TRBJ2-7; the D gene is possibly TRBD1 (5 bases). TRBV23-1 is classed as an ORF, of uncertain function. The germline V and J ends were trimmed by 3 bases and 3 bases, with 15 bases remaining between them. The CDR3 has 15 amino acids. In nucleotides, the CDR3 is TGCGCCAGCAGTCACCAACTGGACACAATCTACGAGCAGTACTTC. Translated, it gives CASSHQLDTIYEQYF.